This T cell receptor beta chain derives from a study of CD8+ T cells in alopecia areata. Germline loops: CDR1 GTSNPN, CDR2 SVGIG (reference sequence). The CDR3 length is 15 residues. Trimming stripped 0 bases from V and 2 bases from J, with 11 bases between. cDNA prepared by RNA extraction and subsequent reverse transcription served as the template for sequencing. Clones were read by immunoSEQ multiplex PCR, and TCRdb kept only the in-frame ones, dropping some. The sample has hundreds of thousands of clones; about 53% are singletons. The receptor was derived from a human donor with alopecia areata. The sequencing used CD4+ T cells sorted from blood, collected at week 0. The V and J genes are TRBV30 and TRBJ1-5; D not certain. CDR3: CAWSVLSGGNQPQHF. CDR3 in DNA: TGTGCCTGGAGTGTACTGTCAGGAGGCAATCAGCCCCAGCATTTT.